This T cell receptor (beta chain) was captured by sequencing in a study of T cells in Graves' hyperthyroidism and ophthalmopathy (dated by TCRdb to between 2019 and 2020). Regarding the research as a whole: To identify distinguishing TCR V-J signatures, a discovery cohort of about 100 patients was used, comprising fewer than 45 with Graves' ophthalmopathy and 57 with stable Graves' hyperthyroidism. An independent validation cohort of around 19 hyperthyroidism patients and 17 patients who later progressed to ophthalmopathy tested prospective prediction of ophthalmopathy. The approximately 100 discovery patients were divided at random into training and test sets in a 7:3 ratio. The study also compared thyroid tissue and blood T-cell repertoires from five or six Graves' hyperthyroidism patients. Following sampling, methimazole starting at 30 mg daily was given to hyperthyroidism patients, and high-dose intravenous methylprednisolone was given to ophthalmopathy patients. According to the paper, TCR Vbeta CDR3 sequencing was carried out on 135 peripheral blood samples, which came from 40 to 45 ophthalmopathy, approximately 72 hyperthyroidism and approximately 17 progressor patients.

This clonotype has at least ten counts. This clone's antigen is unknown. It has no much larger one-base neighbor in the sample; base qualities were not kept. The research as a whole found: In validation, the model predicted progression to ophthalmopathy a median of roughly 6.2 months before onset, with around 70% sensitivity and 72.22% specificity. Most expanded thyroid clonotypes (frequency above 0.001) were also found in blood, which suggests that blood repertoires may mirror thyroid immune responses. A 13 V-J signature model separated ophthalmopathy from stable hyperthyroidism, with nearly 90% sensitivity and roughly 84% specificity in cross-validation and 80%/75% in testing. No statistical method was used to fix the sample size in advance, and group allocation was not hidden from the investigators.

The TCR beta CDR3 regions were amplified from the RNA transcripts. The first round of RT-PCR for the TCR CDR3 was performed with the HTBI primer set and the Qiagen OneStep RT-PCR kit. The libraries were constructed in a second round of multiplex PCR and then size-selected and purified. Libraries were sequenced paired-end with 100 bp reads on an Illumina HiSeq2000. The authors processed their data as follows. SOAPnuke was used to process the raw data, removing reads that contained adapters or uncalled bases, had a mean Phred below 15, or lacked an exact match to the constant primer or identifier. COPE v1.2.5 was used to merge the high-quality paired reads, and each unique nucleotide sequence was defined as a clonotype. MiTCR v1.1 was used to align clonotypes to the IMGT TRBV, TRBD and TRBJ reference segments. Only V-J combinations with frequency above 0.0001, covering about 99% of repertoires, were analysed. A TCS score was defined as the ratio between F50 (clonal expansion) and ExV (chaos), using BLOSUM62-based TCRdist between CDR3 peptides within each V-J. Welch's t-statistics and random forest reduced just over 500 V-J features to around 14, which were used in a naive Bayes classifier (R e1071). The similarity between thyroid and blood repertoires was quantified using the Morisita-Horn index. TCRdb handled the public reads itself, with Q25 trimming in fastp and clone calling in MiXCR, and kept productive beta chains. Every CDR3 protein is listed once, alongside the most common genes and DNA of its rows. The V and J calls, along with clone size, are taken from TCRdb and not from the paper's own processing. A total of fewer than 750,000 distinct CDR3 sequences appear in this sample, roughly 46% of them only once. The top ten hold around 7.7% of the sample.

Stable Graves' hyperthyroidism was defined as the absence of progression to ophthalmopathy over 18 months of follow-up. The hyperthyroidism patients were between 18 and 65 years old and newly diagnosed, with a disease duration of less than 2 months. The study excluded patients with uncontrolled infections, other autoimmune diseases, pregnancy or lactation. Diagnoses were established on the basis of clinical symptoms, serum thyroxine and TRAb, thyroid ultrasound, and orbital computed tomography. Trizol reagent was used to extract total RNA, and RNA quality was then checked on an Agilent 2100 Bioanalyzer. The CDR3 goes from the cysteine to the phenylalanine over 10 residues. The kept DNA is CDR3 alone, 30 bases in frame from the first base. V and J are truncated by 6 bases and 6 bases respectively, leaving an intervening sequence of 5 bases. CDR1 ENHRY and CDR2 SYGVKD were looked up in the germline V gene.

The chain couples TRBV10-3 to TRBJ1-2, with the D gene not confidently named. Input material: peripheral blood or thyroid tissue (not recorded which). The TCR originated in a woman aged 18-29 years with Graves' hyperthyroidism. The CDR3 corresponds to CAIRGDGYTF. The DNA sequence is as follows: TGTGCCATCAGGGGCGATGGCTACACCTTC.